One sample yielded the 6 T cell receptor beta chains listed below, sequenced in a study of CD8+ T cells in alopecia areata. In each case, RNA was isolated and then reverse transcribed into cDNA as the sequencing template. Data came from immunoSEQ multiplex PCR; TCRdb stores just in-frame clones and leaves some out. The sample carries roughly 200,000 clones, roughly two fifths recorded once. Treatment meaning: oral pan-JAK inhibitor, 5-10 mg twice daily. Material: CD4+ T cells sorted from blood, obtained between weeks 30 and 35, from a patient treated with tofacitinib. The origin of the receptors is a human donor with alopecia areata.

In regard to this clone: A junction end diverges from the germline sequence, so it may reflect a read error. V and J are TRBV2 and TRBJ2-7, with TRBD2 identical over 15 bases. Germline CDR1 reads SNHLY; CDR2 reads FYNNEI. The CDR3 runs to 14 residues. Here the CDR3 reads CASSGLAGGSVHGF. CDR3 nucleotides: TGTGCCAGCAGCGGACTAGCGGGGGGGTCGGTCCATGGCTTC.

This clone was observed a handful of times. This chain joins TRBV19 and TRBJ2-6, with 11 bases that match TRBD1. Germline assignment: CDR1 LNHDA and CDR2 SQIVND (reference sequence). This CDR3 contains 18 residues. V lost 5 bases and J lost 2; bases outside the gene matches: 8. CDR3: CASSSGQGAYPGANVLTF. The CDR3 region has the DNA TGTGCCAGTAGTTCCGGACAGGGGGCATACCCTGGGGCCAACGTCCTGACTTTC.

This chain connects TRBV6-5 to TRBJ1-4; 7 bases fit TRBD1. The CDR3 has 14 residues. V shed 6 bases and J 5 bases; nucleotides not matched to a gene: 6. Germline V gene sequence: CDR1 MNHEY, CDR2 SVGAGI. CDR3 coding DNA: TGTGCCAGCAGGGCGGGACAGTTGAATGAAAAACTGTTTTTT. This gives the protein CASRAGQLNEKLFF.

The chain is built from TRBV7-3 and TRBJ2-4; TRBD2 matches 8 bases. The germline V gene has CDR1 SGHTA and CDR2 FQGTGA. V was clipped by 5 bases and J by 0 bases; unmatched bases: 6. This CDR3 is built from 16 residues. This chain's CDR3 is CASSPGTSTAKNIQYF. The CDR3 DNA reads as TGTGCCAGCAGCCCCGGGACTAGTACAGCCAAAAACATTCAGTACTTC.

The chain is built from TRBV6-5 and TRBJ1-2; the match to TRBD1 covers 8 bases. CDR1 is MNHEY and CDR2 is SVGAGI in the germline V gene. The CDR3 has 15 amino acids. V trimming: 4 bases; J trimming: 8 bases; junction bases outside the gene matches: 12. CDR3: CASSSWGTTGEGYTF. CDR3 sequence (DNA): TGTGCCAGCAGTTCCTGGGGAACGACAGGGGAAGGCTACACCTTC.

The V call is TRBV5-1, the J call TRBJ2-3; a possible D gene is TRBD1 (6 bases). Germline V CDR1 and CDR2: SGHRS, YFSETQ. V lost 7 bases and J 0 bases, leaving 12 bases between the germline ends. There are 14 residues in the CDR3. The CDR3 reads CASGRTGSTDTQYF. In DNA form, the CDR3 reads TGCGCCAGCGGACGAACAGGGAGCACAGATACGCAGTATTTT.